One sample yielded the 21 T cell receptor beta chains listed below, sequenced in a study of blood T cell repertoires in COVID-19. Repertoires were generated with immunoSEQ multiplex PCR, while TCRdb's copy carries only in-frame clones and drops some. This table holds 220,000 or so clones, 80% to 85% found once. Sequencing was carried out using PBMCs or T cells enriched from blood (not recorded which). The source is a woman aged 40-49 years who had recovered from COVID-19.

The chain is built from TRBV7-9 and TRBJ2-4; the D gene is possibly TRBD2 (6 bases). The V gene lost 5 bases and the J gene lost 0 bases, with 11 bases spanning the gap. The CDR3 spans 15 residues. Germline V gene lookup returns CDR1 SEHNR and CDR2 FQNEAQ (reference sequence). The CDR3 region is CASSRSGVAKNIQYF. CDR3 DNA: TGTGCCAGCAGCCGTAGCGGCGTAGCCAAAAACATTCAGTACTTC.

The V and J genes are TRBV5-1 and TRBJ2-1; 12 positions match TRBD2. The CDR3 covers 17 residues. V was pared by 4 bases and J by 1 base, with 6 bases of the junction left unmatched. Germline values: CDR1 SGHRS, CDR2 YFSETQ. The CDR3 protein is CASSATSGSVSYNEQFF. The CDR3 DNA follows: TGCGCCAGCAGCGCGACTAGCGGGAGTGTATCCTACAATGAGCAGTTCTTC. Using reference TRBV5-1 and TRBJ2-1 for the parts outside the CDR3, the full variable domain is KAGVTQTPRYLIKTRGQQVTLSCSPISGHRSVSWYQQTPGQGLQFLFEYFSETQRNKGNFPGRFSGRQFSNSRSEMNVSTLELGDSALYLCASSATSGSVSYNEQFFGPGTRLTVL.

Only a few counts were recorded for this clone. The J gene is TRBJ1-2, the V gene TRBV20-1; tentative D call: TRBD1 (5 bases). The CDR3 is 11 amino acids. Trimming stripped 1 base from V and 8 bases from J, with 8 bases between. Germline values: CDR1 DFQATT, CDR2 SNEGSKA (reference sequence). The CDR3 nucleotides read TGCAGTGCTAGAGCGGAGGGGGGCTACACCTTC. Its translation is CSARAEGGYTF.

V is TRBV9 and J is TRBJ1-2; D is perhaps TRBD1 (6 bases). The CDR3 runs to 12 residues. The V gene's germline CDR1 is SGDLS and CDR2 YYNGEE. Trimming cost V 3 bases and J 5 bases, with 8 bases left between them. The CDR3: CASSATGYGYTF. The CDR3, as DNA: TGTGCCAGCAGCGCCACAGGGTATGGCTACACCTTC.

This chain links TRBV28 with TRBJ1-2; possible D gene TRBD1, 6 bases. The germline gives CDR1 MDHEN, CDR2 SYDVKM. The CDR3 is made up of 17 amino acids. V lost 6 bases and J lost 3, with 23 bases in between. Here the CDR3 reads CASRLPPGTQPHYGYTF. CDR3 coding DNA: TGTGCCAGCAGATTACCCCCCGGGACACAACCCCACTATGGCTACACCTTC.

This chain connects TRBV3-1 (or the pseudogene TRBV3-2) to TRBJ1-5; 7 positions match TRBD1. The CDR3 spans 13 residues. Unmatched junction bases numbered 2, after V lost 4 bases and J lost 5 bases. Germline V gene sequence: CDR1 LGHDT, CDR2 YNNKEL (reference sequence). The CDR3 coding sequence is TGTGCCAGCAGCCCGGGACAGTATCAGCCCCAGCATTTT. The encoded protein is CASSPGQYQPQHF.

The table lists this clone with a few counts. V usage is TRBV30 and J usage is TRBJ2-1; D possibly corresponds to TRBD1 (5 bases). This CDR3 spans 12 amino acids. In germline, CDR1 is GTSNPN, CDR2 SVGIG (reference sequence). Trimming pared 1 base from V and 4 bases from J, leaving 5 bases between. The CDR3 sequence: CAWSGQYNEQFF. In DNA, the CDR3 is TGTGCCTGGAGTGGACAGTACAATGAGCAGTTCTTC.

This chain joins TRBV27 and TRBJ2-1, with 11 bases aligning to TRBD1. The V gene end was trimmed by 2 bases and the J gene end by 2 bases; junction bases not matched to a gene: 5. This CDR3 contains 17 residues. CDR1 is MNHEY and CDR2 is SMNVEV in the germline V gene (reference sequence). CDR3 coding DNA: TGTGCCAGCAGTTTAGTTGGACAGGGGGCTACCTACAATGAGCAGTTCTTC. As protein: CASSLVGQGATYNEQFF.

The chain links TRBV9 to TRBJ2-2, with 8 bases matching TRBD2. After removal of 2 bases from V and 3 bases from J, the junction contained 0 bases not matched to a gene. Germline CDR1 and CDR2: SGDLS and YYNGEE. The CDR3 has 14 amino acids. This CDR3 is CASSVGGDTGELFF. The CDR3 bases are TGTGCCAGCAGCGTCGGGGGGGACACCGGGGAGCTGTTTTTT.

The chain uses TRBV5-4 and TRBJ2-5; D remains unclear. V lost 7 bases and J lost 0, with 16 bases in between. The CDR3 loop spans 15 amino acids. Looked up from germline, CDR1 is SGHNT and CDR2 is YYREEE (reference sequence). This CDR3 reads CASVKSGSYQETQYF. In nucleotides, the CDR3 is TGTGCCAGCGTAAAGTCAGGTTCGTACCAAGAGACCCAGTACTTC. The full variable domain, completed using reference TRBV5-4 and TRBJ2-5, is ETGVTQSPTHLIKTRGQQVTLRCSSQSGHNTVSWYQQALGQGPQFIFQYYREEENGRGNFPPRFSGLQFPNYSSELNVNALELDDSALYLCASVKSGSYQETQYFGPGTRLLVL.

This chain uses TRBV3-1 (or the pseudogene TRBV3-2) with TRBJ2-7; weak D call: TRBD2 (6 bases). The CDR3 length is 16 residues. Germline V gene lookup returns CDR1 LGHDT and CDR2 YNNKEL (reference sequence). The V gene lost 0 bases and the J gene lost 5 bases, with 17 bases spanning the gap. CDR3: CASSQDAAGRINEQYF. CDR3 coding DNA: TGTGCCAGCAGCCAAGATGCGGCAGGGAGGATCAACGAGCAGTACTTC.

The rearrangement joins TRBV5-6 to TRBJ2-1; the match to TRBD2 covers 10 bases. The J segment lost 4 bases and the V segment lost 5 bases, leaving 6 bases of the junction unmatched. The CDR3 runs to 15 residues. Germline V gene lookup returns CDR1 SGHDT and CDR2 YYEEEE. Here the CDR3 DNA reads TGTGCCAGCAGGAAAGCGGGAGGGAATTACAATGAGCAGTTCTTC. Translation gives CASRKAGGNYNEQFF.

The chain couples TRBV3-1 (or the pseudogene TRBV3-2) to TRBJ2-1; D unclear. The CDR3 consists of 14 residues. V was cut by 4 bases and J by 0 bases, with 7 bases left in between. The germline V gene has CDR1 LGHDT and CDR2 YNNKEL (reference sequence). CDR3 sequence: CASSPRSSYNEQFF. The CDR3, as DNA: TGTGCCAGCAGCCCCCGGAGCTCCTACAATGAGCAGTTCTTC.

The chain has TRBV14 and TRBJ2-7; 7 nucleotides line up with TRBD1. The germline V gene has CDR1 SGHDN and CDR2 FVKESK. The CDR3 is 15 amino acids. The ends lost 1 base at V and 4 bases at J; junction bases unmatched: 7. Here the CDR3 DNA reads TGTGCCAGCAGCCAAGCCGCCGGCAGGGGGTACGAGCAGTACTTC. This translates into CASSQAAGRGYEQYF.

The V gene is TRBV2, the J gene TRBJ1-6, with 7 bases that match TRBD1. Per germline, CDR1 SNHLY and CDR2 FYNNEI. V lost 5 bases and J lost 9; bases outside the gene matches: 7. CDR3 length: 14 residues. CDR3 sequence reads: CASSNRDSVSPLHF. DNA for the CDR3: TGTGCCAGCAGTAACCGGGACAGCGTTTCACCCCTCCACTTT.

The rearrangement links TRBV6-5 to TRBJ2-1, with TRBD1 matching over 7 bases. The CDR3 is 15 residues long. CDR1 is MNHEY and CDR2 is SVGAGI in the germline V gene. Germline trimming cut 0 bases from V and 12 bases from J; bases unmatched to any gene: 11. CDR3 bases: TGTGCCAGCAGTTACTCGAACTTGGCGCCAGGGGGGCAGTTCTTC. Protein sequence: CASSYSNLAPGGQFF.

Written as DNA, the CDR3 is TGTGCCAGCAGCACAGTTCTAGCGGGGGCGTACTTC. Residues: CASSTVLAGAYF. This chain uses TRBV7-9 with TRBJ2-5, with 10 bases fitting TRBD2. The CDR3 extends over 12 amino acids. Germline V gives CDR1 SEHNR, CDR2 FQNEAQ (reference sequence). Trimming took 5 bases from V and 13 from J; bases not matched to a gene: 7.

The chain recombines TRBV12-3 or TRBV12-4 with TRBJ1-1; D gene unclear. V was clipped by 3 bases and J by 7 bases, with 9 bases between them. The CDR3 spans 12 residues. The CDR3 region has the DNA TGTGCCAGCAGTTTGGCGGGCGTTGAAGCTTTCTTT. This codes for CASSLAGVEAFF.

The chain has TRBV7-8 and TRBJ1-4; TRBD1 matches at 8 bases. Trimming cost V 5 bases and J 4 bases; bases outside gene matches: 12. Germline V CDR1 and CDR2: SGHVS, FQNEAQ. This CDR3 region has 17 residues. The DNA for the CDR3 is TGTGCCAGCAGCCCGGACAGGGCCTACCTCCGTAATGAAAAACTGTTTTTT. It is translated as CASSPDRAYLRNEKLFF.

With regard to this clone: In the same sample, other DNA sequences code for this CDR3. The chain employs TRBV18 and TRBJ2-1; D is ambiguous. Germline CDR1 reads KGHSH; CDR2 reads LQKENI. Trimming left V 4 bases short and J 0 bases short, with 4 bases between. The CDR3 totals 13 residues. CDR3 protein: CASSLSSYNEQFF. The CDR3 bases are TGTGCCAGCTCACTGAGCTCCTACAATGAGCAGTTCTTC.

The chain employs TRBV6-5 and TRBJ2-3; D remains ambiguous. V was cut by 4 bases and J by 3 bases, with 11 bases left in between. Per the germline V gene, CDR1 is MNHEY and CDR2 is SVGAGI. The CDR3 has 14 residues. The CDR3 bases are TGTGCCAGCAGTTTCGGGTTCGGGACAGATACGCAGTATTTT. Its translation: CASSFGFGTDTQYF.